A selection of T cell receptor beta chains follows, all from one sample in a study of Tregs in tolerant kidney transplant recipients. The repertoire was sequenced with immunoSEQ multiplex PCR; TCRdb's copy has only in-frame clones and lacks some. The sample carries 30,000 to 35,000 clones, approximately 83% recorded once. Their antigen targets remain unknown. The sequenced sample was Tregs from blood cultured with allogeneic cells. The source is a human donor in good health. Both conserved end residues are part of each CDR3. The order of the fields is V gene, J gene, D gene, clone size, CDR3 protein, CDR3 DNA. A D gene is named only where the DNA matches it firmly. Size values are once, few and many counts, or a class for expanded clones, and some rows have none.

V gene: TRBV11-2; J gene: TRBJ2-3; D gene: .; clone size: .; CDR3 protein: CASSPLDTQYF; CDR3 DNA: TGTGCCAGCAGCCCCCTGGATACGCAGTATTTT
V gene: TRBV6-5; J gene: TRBJ1-6; D gene: TRBD1; clone size: .; CDR3 protein: CASRGTGVNSPLHF; CDR3 DNA: TGTGCCAGCAGGGGGACAGGGGTTAATTCACCCCTCCACTTT
V gene: TRBV7-9; J gene: TRBJ2-7; D gene: .; clone size: few; CDR3 protein: CASSYRAPERQYF; CDR3 DNA: TGTGCCAGCAGCTACCGGGCCCCGGAGAGGCAGTACTTC
V gene: TRBV11-2; J gene: TRBJ2-3; D gene: .; clone size: .; CDR3 protein: CASSLGGVATDTQYF; CDR3 DNA: TGTGCCAGCAGCTTAGGTGGGGTCGCCACAGATACGCAGTATTTT
V gene: TRBV5-1; J gene: TRBJ2-3; D gene: .; clone size: few; CDR3 protein: CASSLVGQNTDTQYF; CDR3 DNA: TGCGCCAGCAGCTTAGTAGGACAGAACACAGATACGCAGTATTTT
V gene: TRBV6-6; J gene: TRBJ1-2; D gene: .; clone size: few; CDR3 protein: CASSRLDYGYTF; CDR3 DNA: TGTGCCAGCAGTCGTCTGGACTATGGCTACACCTTC
V gene: TRBV5-1; J gene: TRBJ2-5; D gene: TRBD2; clone size: .; CDR3 protein: CASSSGLGAETQYF; CDR3 DNA: TGCGCCAGCAGTTCGGGACTAGGGGCCGAGACCCAGTACTTC
V gene: TRBV6-6; J gene: TRBJ2-1; D gene: .; clone size: .; CDR3 protein: CASSSTGNYNEQFF; CDR3 DNA: TGTGCCAGCAGTAGTACAGGGAACTACAATGAGCAGTTCTTC
V gene: TRBV4-3; J gene: TRBJ2-7; D gene: TRBD1; clone size: medium-sized; CDR3 protein: CASSQVVRGSYEQYF; CDR3 DNA: TGCGCCAGCAGCCAAGTAGTCAGGGGGTCCTACGAGCAGTACTTC
V gene: TRBV19; J gene: TRBJ2-1; D gene: .; clone size: .; CDR3 protein: CASRAISYNEQFF; CDR3 DNA: TGTGCCAGTAGGGCAATCTCCTACAATGAGCAGTTCTTC
V gene: TRBV19; J gene: TRBJ1-3; D gene: .; clone size: .; CDR3 protein: CASSISTGLAGNTIYF; CDR3 DNA: TGTGCCAGTAGTATCTCAACAGGGCTGGCTGGAAACACCATATATTTT
V gene: TRBV27; J gene: TRBJ1-1; D gene: .; clone size: .; CDR3 protein: CASSPLVGQKFSEAFF; CDR3 DNA: TGTGCCAGCAGCCCACTAGTAGGACAAAAATTCTCTGAAGCTTTCTTT
V gene: TRBV5-4; J gene: TRBJ2-7; D gene: TRBD1; clone size: .; CDR3 protein: CASSRSSTGDEQYF; CDR3 DNA: TGTGCCAGCAGCCGAAGTTCGACAGGGGACGAGCAGTACTTC
V gene: TRBV7-6; J gene: TRBJ1-3; D gene: .; clone size: .; CDR3 protein: CASSLLGGNTIYF; CDR3 DNA: TGTGCCAGCAGCTTACTCGGGGGAAACACCATATATTTT
V gene: TRBV19; J gene: TRBJ2-3; D gene: TRBD2; clone size: few; CDR3 protein: CASSGGAITDTQYF; CDR3 DNA: TGTGCCAGTAGCGGGGGGGCGATCACAGATACGCAGTATTTT
V gene: TRBV9; J gene: TRBJ1-2; D gene: TRBD1; clone size: .; CDR3 protein: CASSPPPGQDFGYTF; CDR3 DNA: TGTGCCAGCAGCCCGCCCCCGGGACAGGATTTTGGCTACACCTTC
V gene: TRBV2; J gene: TRBJ1-1; D gene: .; clone size: few; CDR3 protein: CASSEIVWGKAFF; CDR3 DNA: TGTGCCAGCAGTGAAATCGTATGGGGGAAAGCTTTCTTT
V gene: TRBV5-1; J gene: TRBJ1-1; D gene: TRBD1; clone size: .; CDR3 protein: CASSRDRGAYTEAFF; CDR3 DNA: TGCGCCAGCAGCCGGGACAGGGGGGCCTACACTGAAGCTTTCTTT
V gene: TRBV9; J gene: TRBJ2-3; D gene: .; clone size: .; CDR3 protein: CASSVSLEVGQDTQYF; CDR3 DNA: TGTGCCAGCAGCGTATCTCTCGAGGTAGGGCAAGATACGCAGTATTTT
V gene: TRBV5-1; J gene: TRBJ1-1; D gene: TRBD1; clone size: once; CDR3 protein: CASSLIQGDTEAFF; CDR3 DNA: TGCGCCAGCAGCTTAATACAGGGGGACACTGAAGCTTTCTTT
V gene: TRBV6-5; J gene: TRBJ2-3; D gene: TRBD2; clone size: .; CDR3 protein: CASSYWAGGPDTQYF; CDR3 DNA: TGTGCCAGCAGTTACTGGGCGGGAGGGCCGGATACGCAGTATTTT
V gene: TRBV30; J gene: TRBJ1-2; D gene: .; clone size: .; CDR3 protein: CAWRPPRGNGYTF; CDR3 DNA: TGTGCCTGGAGGCCCCCACGAGGGAACGGCTACACCTTC
V gene: TRBV5-1; J gene: TRBJ1-1; D gene: TRBD1; clone size: once; CDR3 protein: CASSWGQPNTEAFF; CDR3 DNA: TGCGCCAGCAGCTGGGGACAGCCGAACACTGAAGCTTTCTTT
V gene: TRBV5-1; J gene: TRBJ2-1; D gene: TRBD2; clone size: .; CDR3 protein: CASTLAGGYNEQFF; CDR3 DNA: TGCGCCAGCACCTTAGCGGGGGGGTACAATGAGCAGTTCTTC
V gene: TRBV5-1; J gene: TRBJ1-2; D gene: TRBD1; clone size: .; CDR3 protein: CASSLETGGGGYTF; CDR3 DNA: TGCGCCAGCAGCTTGGAAACAGGGGGTGGTGGCTACACCTTC
V gene: TRBV18; J gene: TRBJ1-6; D gene: .; clone size: .; CDR3 protein: CASSLTGGSHDNSPLHF; CDR3 DNA: TGTGCCAGCTCACTCACCGGGGGCAGTCATGATAATTCACCCCTCCACTTT
V gene: TRBV5-5; J gene: TRBJ2-3; D gene: TRBD2; clone size: .; CDR3 protein: CASTSGVSTDTQYF; CDR3 DNA: TGTGCCAGCACTAGCGGGGTGAGCACAGATACGCAGTATTTT
V gene: TRBV12-2; J gene: TRBJ2-6; D gene: .; clone size: .; CDR3 protein: CASRLLRSGSGANVLTF; CDR3 DNA: TGTGCAAGTCGCTTACTACGGTCGGGCTCTGGGGCCAACGTCCTGACTTTC
V gene: TRBV19; J gene: TRBJ1-2; D gene: .; clone size: .; CDR3 protein: CASSARADGSYGYTF; CDR3 DNA: TGTGCCAGTAGTGCGAGGGCGGACGGAAGCTATGGCTACACCTTC
V gene: TRBV5-1; J gene: TRBJ2-7; D gene: .; clone size: .; CDR3 protein: CASSLAGSTYEQYF; CDR3 DNA: TGCGCCAGCAGCTTAGCGGGTTCGACCTACGAGCAGTACTTC
V gene: TRBV2; J gene: TRBJ2-4; D gene: .; clone size: .; CDR3 protein: CASLRESAKNIQYF; CDR3 DNA: TGTGCCAGCTTGAGGGAGTCAGCCAAAAACATTCAGTACTTC
V gene: TRBV11-2; J gene: TRBJ2-2; D gene: .; clone size: .; CDR3 protein: CASSLAVGELFF; CDR3 DNA: TGTGCCAGCAGCTTAGCGGTGGGGGAGCTGTTTTTT
V gene: TRBV5-1; J gene: TRBJ2-1; D gene: .; clone size: .; CDR3 protein: CASSLVGRSSYNEQFF; CDR3 DNA: TGCGCCAGCAGCTTGGTGGGCCGGAGCTCCTACAATGAGCAGTTCTTC
V gene: TRBV27; J gene: TRBJ2-7; D gene: TRBD2; clone size: once; CDR3 protein: CASSFILGGSGRKPYEQYF; CDR3 DNA: TGTGCCAGCAGTTTTATCCTCGGAGGTAGCGGGAGGAAACCCTACGAGCAGTACTTC
V gene: TRBV15; J gene: TRBJ2-7; D gene: TRBD1; clone size: once; CDR3 protein: CATSISTTGQQYF; CDR3 DNA: TGTGCCACCAGCATATCCACGACAGGGCAGCAGTACTTC
V gene: TRBV7-2; J gene: TRBJ1-2; D gene: TRBD1; clone size: .; CDR3 protein: CASSIGTGGGYTF; CDR3 DNA: TGTGCCAGCAGCATAGGGACAGGTGGCGGCTACACCTTC
V gene: TRBV5-1; J gene: TRBJ2-5; D gene: .; clone size: .; CDR3 protein: CASSLGAQETQYF; CDR3 DNA: TGCGCCAGCAGCTTGGGAGCCCAAGAGACCCAGTACTTC
V gene: TRBV9; J gene: TRBJ2-5; D gene: TRBD2; clone size: .; CDR3 protein: CASSFLAGGPWQETQYF; CDR3 DNA: TGTGCCAGCAGCTTTCTAGCGGGAGGGCCTTGGCAAGAGACCCAGTACTTC
V gene: TRBV4-3; J gene: TRBJ2-1; D gene: .; clone size: .; CDR3 protein: CASSQGQHSYNEQFF; CDR3 DNA: TGCGCCAGCAGCCAAGGACAGCACTCCTACAATGAGCAGTTCTTC
V gene: TRBV11-3; J gene: TRBJ1-1; D gene: .; clone size: once; CDR3 protein: CASSLEGGSNTEAFF; CDR3 DNA: TGTGCCAGCAGCTTGGAAGGGGGGTCGAACACTGAAGCTTTCTTT
V gene: TRBV5-1; J gene: TRBJ2-3; D gene: TRBD1; clone size: .; CDR3 protein: CASSLLTGAQTPQYF; CDR3 DNA: TGCGCCAGCAGCCTATTGACAGGGGCGCAAACACCGCAGTATTTT